A single sample gave rise to the 5 T cell receptor gamma chains below, sequenced in a study of γδ T cells in repeated Plasmodium falciparum infection. Bulk repertoires came from Vgamma9/Vdelta2+ or Vdelta2-negative gammadelta T cells flow-sorted from PBMC. TCRdb called clones from the multiplex PCR reads again using CATT. Of approximately 28,000 gamma-chain clones listed, about 3% are singletons. Sequenced material: gamma-delta T cells from blood. Every receptor here comes from a pool of human donors (malaria-infected and uninfected, not separated).

The sample holds a few counts of this clone. TCRdb records a much larger clone's protein for this DNA, with a difference at residue 4 that likely arises from a read error; the protein given is the translation of the DNA. The chain joins TRGV9 to TRGJP. TCRdb carries no J gene annotation; the J gene was assigned here by matching the DNA with germline. CDR1 is GITISATS, CDR2 ISYDGTV, per germline (reference sequence). The CDR3 length is 18 residues. The CDR3 spells CALREVLTRELGKKIKVF. The DNA for the CDR3 is TGTGCCTTGCGGGAGGTGCTGACGAGAGAGTTGGGCAAAAAAATCAAGGTATTT.

This clone was picked up many times. A read error may be the cause here, since a much bigger clone is one base away. Other DNA sequences in the sample encode the same CDR3. The genes are TRGV4 and TRGJ1 or TRGJ2. Germline CDR1 is EGSTGY and CDR2 is YDSYTSSV. The CDR3 has 12 residues. CDR3 nucleotide sequence: TGTGCCACCTGGGATTATGATTACAAGAAACTCTTT. It specifies CATWDYDYKKLF.

This clone was observed at least ten times. This sequence is one base from a far larger clone and is likely a read error. Other DNA sequences in this sample translate to the same CDR3. The chain carries TRGV4 and TRGJ1 or TRGJ2. This CDR3 region has 14 residues. The germline CDR1 and CDR2 sequences are EGSTGY and YDSYTSSV. CDR3 DNA sequence: TGTGCCACCTGGGATGTCCCGAATTATTATAAGAAACTCTTC. Its translation is CATWDVPNYYKKLF.

Remarks on this clone: The protein in TCRdb stems from a much larger clone and differs at residue 5 from this DNA's translation, likely a read error; here the protein is translated from the DNA. The genes are TRGV5 and TRGJ1 or TRGJ2. CDR1 VINAFY and CDR2 YDVSNSKD come from the germline V gene. The CDR3 totals 14 residues. The CDR3 DNA reads as TGTGCCACCTGGTACAGTCAACGGAATTATAAGAAACTCTTT. Translation gives CATWYSQRNYKKLF.

This clone was recorded many times. This chain joins TRGV8 and TRGJ1 or TRGJ2. Because TCRdb records no J gene, it was assigned here through a match of the DNA to germline. The CDR3 totals 14 residues. In germline, CDR1 is VENAVY, CDR2 YDSYNSRV. With 6 bases clipped from V and 0 bases from J, the junction kept 8 bases outside the gene matches. CDR3 bases: TGTGCCACCTGGTCCTACCCGAATTATTATAAGAAACTCTTT. Its translation is CATWSYPNYYKKLF.